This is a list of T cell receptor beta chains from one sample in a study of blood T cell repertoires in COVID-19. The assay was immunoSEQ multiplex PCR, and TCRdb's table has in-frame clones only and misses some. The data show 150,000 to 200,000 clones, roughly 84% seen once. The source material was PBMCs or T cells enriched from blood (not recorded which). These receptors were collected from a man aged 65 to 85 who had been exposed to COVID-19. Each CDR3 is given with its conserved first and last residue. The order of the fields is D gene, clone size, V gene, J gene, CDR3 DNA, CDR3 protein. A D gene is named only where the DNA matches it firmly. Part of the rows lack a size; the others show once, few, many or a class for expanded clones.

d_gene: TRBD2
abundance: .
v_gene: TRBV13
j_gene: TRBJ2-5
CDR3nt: TGTGCCAGCAGCTTACGGATAGCGGGAGGGCGAGCTGTGACCCAGTACTTC
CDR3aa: CASSLRIAGGRAVTQYF

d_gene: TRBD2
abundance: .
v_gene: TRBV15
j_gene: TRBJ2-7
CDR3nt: TGTGCCACCAGCAGGTCCGGGACTAGCGGGAGCGGCGAGCAGTACTTC
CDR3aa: CATSRSGTSGSGEQYF

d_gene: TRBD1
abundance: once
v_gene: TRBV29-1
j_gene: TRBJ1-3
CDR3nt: TGCAGCGTTAGGACAGGTTCGAACCGAAACACCATATATTTT
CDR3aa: CSVRTGSNRNTIYF

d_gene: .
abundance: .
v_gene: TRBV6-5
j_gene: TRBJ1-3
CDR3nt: TGTGCCAGCAGGGCAGGGAACACCATATATTTT
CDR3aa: CASRAGNTIYF

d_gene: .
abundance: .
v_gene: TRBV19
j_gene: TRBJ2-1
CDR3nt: TGTGCCAGTACCCGGGGGTACAATGAGCAGTTCTTC
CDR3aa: CASTRGYNEQFF

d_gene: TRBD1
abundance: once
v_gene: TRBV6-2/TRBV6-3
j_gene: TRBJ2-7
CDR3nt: TGTGCCAGCAGTTCCCCTCGACAGGGTTCCTACGAGCAGTACTTC
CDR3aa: CASSSPRQGSYEQYF

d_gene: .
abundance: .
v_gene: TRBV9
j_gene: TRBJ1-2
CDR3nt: TGTGCCAGCACTCAGGGGCCAGAGGGTGGCTACACCTTC
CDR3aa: CASTQGPEGGYTF

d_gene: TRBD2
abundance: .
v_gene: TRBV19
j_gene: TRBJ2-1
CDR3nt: TGTGGAACTAGCGTCTACAATGAGCAGTTCTTC
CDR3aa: CGTSVYNEQFF

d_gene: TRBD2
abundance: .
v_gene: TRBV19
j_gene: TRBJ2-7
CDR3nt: TGTGCCAGTAGTATGGAACTAGCGGGAGGATCGGGCGAGCAGTACTTC
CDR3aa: CASSMELAGGSGEQYF

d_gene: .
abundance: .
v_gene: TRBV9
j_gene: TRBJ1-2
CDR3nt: TGTGCCAGCAGCGCCACTGGAGGGGCTGGTGGCTACACCTTC
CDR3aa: CASSATGGAGGYTF

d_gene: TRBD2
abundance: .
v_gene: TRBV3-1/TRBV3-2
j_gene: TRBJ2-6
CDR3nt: TGTGCCAGCAGCCAAGGGGGGTCGTTTAGCGGGGCCTCTGGGGCCAACGTCCTGACTTTC
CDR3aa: CASSQGGSFSGASGANVLTF

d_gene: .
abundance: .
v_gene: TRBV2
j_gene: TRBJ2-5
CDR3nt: TGTGCCAGCAGCGACGACATGGGGGGCCAAGAGACCCAGTACTTC
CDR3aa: CASSDDMGGQETQYF

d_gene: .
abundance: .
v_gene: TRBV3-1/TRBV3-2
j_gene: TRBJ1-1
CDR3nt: TGTGCCAGCAGCGGTGGAGGGGACACTGAAGCTTTCTTT
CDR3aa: CASSGGGDTEAFF

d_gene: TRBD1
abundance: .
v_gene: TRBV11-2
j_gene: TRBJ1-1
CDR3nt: TGTGCCAGCAGGTCAGGGGGCGCGACCACCCGAGACGCTTTCTTT
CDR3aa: CASRSGGATTRDAFF

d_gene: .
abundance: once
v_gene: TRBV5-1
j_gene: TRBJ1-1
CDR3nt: TGCGCCAGCAGCTTGGGGCCACAGGTTAACACTGAAGCTTTCTTT
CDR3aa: CASSLGPQVNTEAFF

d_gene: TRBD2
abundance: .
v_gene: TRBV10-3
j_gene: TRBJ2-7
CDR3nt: TGTGCCATCAGTGCCAGCGGGACTGGGTCCTACGAGCAGTACTTC
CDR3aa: CAISASGTGSYEQYF

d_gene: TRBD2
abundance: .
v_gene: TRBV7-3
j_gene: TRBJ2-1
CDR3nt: TGTGCCAGCAGCTTCCTAGCGGGTATGAACAATGAGCAGTTCTTC
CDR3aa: CASSFLAGMNNEQFF

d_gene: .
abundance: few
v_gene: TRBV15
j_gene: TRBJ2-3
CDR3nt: TGTGCCACCAGCAGGGGCTTCAGGGTAGATACGCAGTATTTT
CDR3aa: CATSRGFRVDTQYF

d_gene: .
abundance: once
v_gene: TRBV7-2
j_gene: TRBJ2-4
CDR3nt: TGTGCCAGCAGCTTATACCTCCGGGACATTCAGTACTTC
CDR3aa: CASSLYLRDIQYF

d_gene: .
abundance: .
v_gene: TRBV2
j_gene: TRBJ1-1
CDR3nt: TGTGCCAGCAAGGAAGGCAGGGTATCCACTGAAGCTTTCTTT
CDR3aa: CASKEGRVSTEAFF

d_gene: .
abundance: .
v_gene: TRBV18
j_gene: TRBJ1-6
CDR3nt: TGTGCCAGCTCACCGGTAACAGATAATTCACCCCTCCACTTT
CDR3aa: CASSPVTDNSPLHF

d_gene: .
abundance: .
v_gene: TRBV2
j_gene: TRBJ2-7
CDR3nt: TGTGCCAGCAGTGAAGGGCCCCCGTTCAGCTCCTACGAGCAGTACTTC
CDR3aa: CASSEGPPFSSYEQYF

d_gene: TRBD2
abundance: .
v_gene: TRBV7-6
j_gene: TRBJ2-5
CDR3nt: TGTGCCAGCAGCTTAGAGGTGGCTAGCGGCTACCAAGAGACCCAGTACTTC
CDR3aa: CASSLEVASGYQETQYF